The 31 T cell receptor beta chains below come from one sample, sequenced in a study of blood T cell repertoires in COVID-19. The assay was immunoSEQ multiplex PCR, and TCRdb's table has in-frame clones only and misses some. Of around 620,000 clones listed, about nine tenths are singletons. The sample consisted of peripheral blood. Receptor source: a woman between 18 and 29 years old with acute or convalescent COVID-19.

The V gene is TRBV4-3, the J gene TRBJ2-2; D possibly corresponds to TRBD2 (7 bases). Germline assignment: CDR1 LGHNA and CDR2 YSLEER. V dropped 0 bases and J dropped 2 bases, with 19 bases sitting between them. The CDR3 extends over 19 amino acids. CDR3 region: CASSQEIVGGAGNTGELFF. In DNA, the CDR3 is TGCGCCAGCAGCCAAGAGATAGTTGGGGGGGCCGGAAACACCGGGGAGCTGTTTTTT.

The chain uses TRBV6-1 and TRBJ1-3; no clear D gene. Trimming removed 0 bases at V and 6 bases at J, with 12 bases between. The germline CDR1 and CDR2 sequences are MNHNS and SASEGT. The CDR3 covers 15 residues. The CDR3 coding sequence is TGTGCCAGCAGTGAAGCCACGGGTTTGGAAAACACCATATATTTT. Translated: CASSEATGLENTIYF.

This clone has just one count. This chain connects TRBV28 to TRBJ1-2, with D unclear. This CDR3 contains 13 residues. V was clipped by 4 bases and J by 6 bases, with 12 bases between them. Germline assignment: CDR1 MDHEN and CDR2 SYDVKM. The DNA for the CDR3 is TGTGCCAGCAGTTATAACGATCGGGATGGCTACACCTTC. This codes for CASSYNDRDGYTF.

Only a few counts were recorded for this clone. Other nucleotide sequences in the sample specify the same CDR3. This chain joins TRBV6-5 and TRBJ1-3; maybe TRBD1 (6 bases). The CDR3 runs to 14 residues. Per the germline V gene, CDR1 is MNHEY and CDR2 is SVGAGI. The V end lost 8 bases, the J end lost 2 bases, and 13 bases lay between the germline ends. The CDR3 nucleotides are TGTGCCAGCTCGCCGCGGGGGCCTGGAAACACCATATATTTT. This sequence encodes CASSPRGPGNTIYF.

V and J are TRBV7-9 and TRBJ1-2; D unclear. The V end lost 4 bases, the J end lost 5 bases, and 11 bases lay between the germline ends. This CDR3 region has 13 residues. Germline loops: CDR1 SEHNR, CDR2 FQNEAQ (reference sequence). The CDR3, as DNA: TGTGCCAGCAGCTCCACAGAAACATATGGCTACACCTTC. It yields the protein CASSSTETYGYTF.

The rearrangement joins TRBV21-1 to TRBJ1-4; the listed D gene, TRBD1, was not tested against the DNA. TRBV21-1 is described as a pseudogene. This CDR3 is 16 amino acids long. The DNA for the CDR3 is TGTGCCAGCAGCAAGGAAAGGGACAGGCGTGGGGAAAAACTGTTTTTT. This encodes CASSKERDRRGEKLFF.

The chain joins TRBV7-2 to TRBJ1-2, with TRBD1 matching over 7 bases. Germline V CDR1 and CDR2: SGHTA, FQGNSA. The V gene end was trimmed by 9 bases and the J gene end by 4 bases; junction bases not matched to a gene: 8. CDR3 length: 13 residues. The CDR3 loop reads CASNTGVIYGYTF. The CDR3 DNA sequence: TGTGCCAGTAACACAGGGGTGATCTATGGCTACACCTTC.

The chain uses TRBV28 and TRBJ1-5, with D perhaps TRBD1 (6 bases). The V end was cut by 2 bases, the J end by 0 bases, with 23 bases between. CDR1 is MDHEN and CDR2 is SYDVKM in the germline V gene. This CDR3 comprises 20 residues. The DNA for the CDR3 is TGTGCCAGCAGTTTACTAACAGGGTCGGGGAGGGGTTATAGCAATCAGCCCCAGCATTTT. Protein sequence: CASSLLTGSGRGYSNQPQHF.

The chain is built from TRBV19 and TRBJ2-3; D perhaps matches TRBD1 (5 bases). CDR1 is LNHDA, CDR2 SQIVND, per germline (reference sequence). This CDR3 is built from 14 residues. V was cut by 3 bases and J by 3 bases, with 10 bases left in between. CDR3 coding DNA: TGTGCCAGTAGTATTGGGGCGCGTACAGATACGCAGTATTTT. It specifies CASSIGARTDTQYF.

V and J are TRBV2 and TRBJ1-5; D is ambiguous. CDR1 SNHLY and CDR2 FYNNEI come from the germline V gene. V was trimmed by 7 bases and J by 5 bases, leaving 6 bases between them. The CDR3 runs to 11 residues. Here the CDR3 DNA reads TGTGCCAGCATGCGGGATCAGCCCCAGCATTTT. Translation: CASMRDQPQHF.

Points on this clone: Other DNA sequences from this sample encode an identical CDR3 as well. V and J are TRBV6-5 and TRBJ1-2; no reliable D call. The CDR3 sequence is 12 residues long. Germline CDR1 is MNHEY and CDR2 is SVGAGI. Trimming cost V 2 bases and J 8 bases, with 9 bases left between them. The CDR3 DNA sequence: TGTGCCAGCAGTTACAGGCGAGGAGGCTACACCTTC. Translated, it gives CASSYRRGGYTF.

The V call is TRBV12-3 or TRBV12-4, the J call TRBJ1-1, with unresolved D. V lost 7 bases, J lost 6 bases, and 12 bases lay in between. The CDR3 runs 12 residues. The CDR3 sequence is CASTSGLSEAFF. The CDR3 DNA reads TGTGCCAGCACCTCGGGGTTATCTGAAGCTTTCTTT.

The CDR3 sequence is CASSSALGVTYEQYF. The CDR3 DNA reads as TGCGCCAGCAGCTCAGCCCTCGGAGTAACCTACGAGCAGTACTTC. This sequence joins TRBV5-1 and TRBJ2-7; unclear D gene. Trimming removed 3 bases at V and 2 bases at J, with 15 bases between. This CDR3 has 15 amino acids. Germline-derived CDR1 and CDR2 are SGHRS and YFSETQ.

The chain joins TRBV19 to TRBJ1-1; weak D call: TRBD1 (6 bases). CDR1 is LNHDA, CDR2 SQIVND, per germline (reference sequence). The length of the CDR3 is 14 residues. Trimming took off 9 bases at V and 0 bases at J, with 14 bases between the two ends. The CDR3 reads CASHGQPMNTEAFF. In DNA form, the CDR3 reads TGTGCCAGCCACGGACAGCCTATGAACACTGAAGCTTTCTTT.

This chain uses TRBV19 with TRBJ1-2; no definite D call. Germline V gene lookup returns CDR1 LNHDA and CDR2 SQIVND (reference sequence). The CDR3 extends over 14 amino acids. Trimming stripped 0 bases from V and 5 bases from J, with 10 bases between. The CDR3 sequence is CASSIDENRYGYTF. The CDR3 nucleotides read TGTGCCAGTAGTATAGATGAGAACAGATATGGCTACACCTTC.

This rearrangement joins TRBV4-2 to TRBJ1-5; perhaps TRBD1 as D (5 bases). Germline values: CDR1 LGHNA, CDR2 YNFKEQ. The V and J ends lost 0 bases and 5 bases respectively, with 17 bases between them. The CDR3 sequence is 17 residues long. The CDR3 sequence: CASSQDLSVGGYQPQHF. Written as DNA, the CDR3 is TGTGCCAGCAGCCAAGATTTGAGCGTTGGGGGGTATCAGCCCCAGCATTTT.

For this clone: Within the sample, other DNA sequences also encode this same CDR3. V and J are TRBV5-1 and TRBJ1-1; possible D gene TRBD1, 5 bases. Germline CDR1 reads SGHRS; CDR2 reads YFSETQ. This CDR3 spans 13 amino acids. Trimming took 1 base from V and 5 from J, leaving 9 bases between them. The CDR3 nucleotides are TGCGCCAGCAGCTTGAACGGGGGTACTGAAGCTTTCTTT. It specifies CASSLNGGTEAFF.

The chain links TRBV7-6 to TRBJ2-2, with TRBD1 matching 10 bases. CDR1 is SGHVS, CDR2 FNYEAQ, per germline. This CDR3 has 15 amino acids. V was clipped by 0 bases and J by 5 bases; unmatched bases: 0. Written as DNA, the CDR3 is TGTGCCAGCAGCTTAGCGGGACAGGGGACCGGGGAGCTGTTTTTT. It specifies CASSLAGQGTGELFF.

A word on this clone: This sample also contains other DNA sequences that code for the same CDR3. The chain uses TRBV6-5 and TRBJ1-5, with D unclear. Trimming took 0 bases from V and 3 from J, leaving 9 bases between them. This CDR3 has 15 residues. Germline V lookup: CDR1 MNHEY, CDR2 SVGAGI. The CDR3 DNA sequence: TGTGCCAGCAGTTACTCGGCAGTAAACAATCAGCCCCAGCATTTT. Residues: CASSYSAVNNQPQHF.

The rearrangement joins TRBV30 to TRBJ1-2, with 7 bases fitting TRBD1. The ends lost 0 bases at V and 3 bases at J; junction bases unmatched: 4. The CDR3 is made up of 14 amino acids. The V gene's germline CDR1 is GTSNPN and CDR2 SVGIG (reference sequence). CDR3 sequence (DNA): TGTGCCTGGAGTGTGACAGGGTCGGACTATGGCTACACCTTC. This translates into CAWSVTGSDYGYTF.

The chain employs TRBV5-6 and TRBJ1-2; D perhaps matches TRBD1 (6 bases). V was pared by 6 bases and J by 3 bases, with 21 bases between. The CDR3 totals 16 residues. Germline values: CDR1 SGHDT, CDR2 YYEEEE. The CDR3 region has the DNA TGTGCCAGCACCTGGAATTGGGGGCAGTTGGACTATGGCTACACCTTC. Its translation: CASTWNWGQLDYGYTF.

The chain recombines TRBV27 with TRBJ2-1, with TRBD2 identical over 12 bases. The CDR3 spans 14 residues. Germline V gives CDR1 MNHEY, CDR2 SMNVEV (reference sequence). The V segment lost 3 bases and the J segment 9 bases; nucleotides outside the gene matches: 3. The CDR3 DNA reads TGTGCCAGCAGTTTCGCGACTAGCGGGAGTGAGCAGTTCTTC. As protein: CASSFATSGSEQFF.

The V gene is TRBV6-2 or TRBV6-3, the J gene TRBJ1-6; perhaps TRBD1 as D (5 bases). Trimming pared 2 bases from V and 0 bases from J, leaving 8 bases between. The germline gives CDR1 MNHEY, CDR2 SVGEGT. This CDR3 contains 16 residues. In nucleotides, the CDR3 is TGTGCCAGCAGTTACCGCGGGGGCTCCTATAATTCACCCCTCCACTTT. This encodes CASSYRGGSYNSPLHF.

This clone occurred once. The V gene is TRBV27, the J gene TRBJ2-1; no clear D gene. The CDR3 extends over 15 amino acids. The V and J ends lost 8 bases and 6 bases respectively, with 20 bases between them. The germline V gene encodes CDR1 MNHEY and CDR2 SMNVEV (reference sequence). The CDR3 sequence: CASLSLAAATNEQFF. CDR3 coding DNA: TGTGCCAGCCTCTCGCTGGCGGCGGCGACCAATGAGCAGTTCTTC.

The V call is TRBV5-1, the J call TRBJ2-1, with a tentative D call TRBD1 (6 bases). Trimming took off 0 bases at V and 10 bases at J, with 8 bases between the two ends. The CDR3 runs 12 residues. Germline V lookup: CDR1 SGHRS, CDR2 YFSETQ. The CDR3 reads CASSLETGEQFF. The CDR3 nucleotides are TGCGCCAGCAGCTTGGAAACAGGGGAGCAGTTCTTC.

The chain is built from TRBV27 and TRBJ1-5; 12 nucleotides match TRBD1. From germline, CDR1 is MNHEY and CDR2 SMNVEV (reference sequence). Trimming at V came to 6 bases and at J to 5 bases, leaving 8 bases not matched to a gene. The CDR3 covers 16 residues. The CDR3 region is CASSPGTGGMDQPQHF. CDR3 sequence (DNA): TGTGCCAGCAGCCCTGGGACAGGGGGCATGGATCAGCCCCAGCATTTT.

This clone was found once. The chain carries TRBV9 and TRBJ2-2; D ambiguous. Germline V gene data show CDR1 as SGDLS and CDR2 as YYNGEE. Trimming pared 0 bases from V and 3 bases from J, leaving 6 bases between. The CDR3 sequence is 14 residues long. The CDR3 loop reads CASSVGSDTGELFF. In DNA form, the CDR3 reads TGTGCCAGCAGCGTAGGATCGGACACCGGGGAGCTGTTTTTT.

This clone was seen just once. This CDR3 reads CASSIRGLSTGELFF. In DNA form, the CDR3 reads TGTGCCAGCAGCATCAGGGGGCTTAGTACCGGGGAGCTGTTTTTT. This chain joins TRBV11-1 and TRBJ2-2; the match to TRBD1 covers 8 bases. This CDR3 has 15 amino acids. Germline CDR1 SGHAT, CDR2 FQDESV (reference sequence). Trimming took 5 bases from V and 5 from J; bases not matched to a gene: 7.

The J gene is TRBJ2-5, the V gene TRBV4-3; weak D call: TRBD1 (5 bases). The DNA matches TRBJ2-7 better at its end, which makes the J call doubtful. Germline V gene sequence: CDR1 LGHNA, CDR2 YSLEER. CDR3 length equals 15 residues. The CDR3 loop reads CASSPTVGFSYEQYF. Written as DNA, the CDR3 is TGCGCCAGCAGCCCGACAGTCGGATTCTCCTACGAGCAGTACTTC.

The chain has TRBV18 and TRBJ1-1, with D possibly matching TRBD1 (6 bases). CDR1 and CDR2 from the germline V gene are KGHSH and LQKENI. This CDR3 region has 15 residues. V lost 2 bases to trimming and J lost 1 base, with 11 bases between them. The CDR3 region is CASSPLQGGNTEAFF. Here the CDR3 DNA reads TGTGCCAGCTCACCATTACAAGGGGGGAACACTGAAGCTTTCTTT.

V gene TRBV5-1 combines with J gene TRBJ2-5, with 8 bases that match TRBD1. Looked up from germline, CDR1 is SGHRS and CDR2 is YFSETQ. V was pared by 7 bases and J by 7 bases, with 12 bases of the junction left unmatched. The CDR3 has 14 residues. CDR3 in amino acids: CASFRDRLPGTQYF. The CDR3 DNA reads TGCGCCAGCTTTCGGGACAGGCTACCTGGGACCCAGTACTTC.